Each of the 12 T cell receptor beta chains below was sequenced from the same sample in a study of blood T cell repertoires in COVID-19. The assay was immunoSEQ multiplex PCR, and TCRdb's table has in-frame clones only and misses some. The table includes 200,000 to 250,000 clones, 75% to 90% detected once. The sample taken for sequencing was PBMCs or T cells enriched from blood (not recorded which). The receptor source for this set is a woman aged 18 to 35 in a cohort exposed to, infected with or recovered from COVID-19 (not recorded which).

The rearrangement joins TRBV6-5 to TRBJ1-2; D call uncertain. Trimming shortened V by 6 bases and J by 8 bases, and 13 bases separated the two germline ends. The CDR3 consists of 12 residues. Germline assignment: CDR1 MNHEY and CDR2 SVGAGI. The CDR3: CASRSGIWGYTF. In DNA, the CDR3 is TGTGCCAGCAGATCGGGGATATGGGGCTACACCTTC.

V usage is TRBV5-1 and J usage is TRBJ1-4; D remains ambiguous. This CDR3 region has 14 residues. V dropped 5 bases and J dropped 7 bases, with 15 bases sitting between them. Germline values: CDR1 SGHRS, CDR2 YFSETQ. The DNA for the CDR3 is TGCGCCAGCAGTTTAGGTGGGCTGGGTGAAAAACTGTTTTTT. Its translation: CASSLGGLGEKLFF. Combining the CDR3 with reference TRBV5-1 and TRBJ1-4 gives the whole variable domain KAGVTQTPRYLIKTRGQQVTLSCSPISGHRSVSWYQQTPGQGLQFLFEYFSETQRNKGNFPGRFSGRQFSNSRSEMNVSTLELGDSALYLCASSLGGLGEKLFFGSGTQLSVL.

The CDR3 here is CASSARGVYNEQFF. Written as DNA, the CDR3 is TGTGCCAGCAGCGCCAGGGGAGTCTACAATGAGCAGTTCTTC. V is TRBV9 and J is TRBJ2-1; tentatively, D is TRBD1 (6 bases). The CDR3 has 14 residues. V lost 3 bases and J 3 bases, leaving 10 bases between the germline ends. The germline CDR1 and CDR2 sequences are SGDLS and YYNGEE.

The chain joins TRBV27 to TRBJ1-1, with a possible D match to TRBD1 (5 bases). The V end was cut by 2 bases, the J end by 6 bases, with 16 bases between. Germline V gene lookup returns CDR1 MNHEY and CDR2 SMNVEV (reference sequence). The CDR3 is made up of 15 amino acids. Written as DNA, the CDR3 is TGTGCCAGCAGTTTAGAAGTTCGGGGGAGGGCTGAAGCTTTCTTT. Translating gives CASSLEVRGRAEAFF.

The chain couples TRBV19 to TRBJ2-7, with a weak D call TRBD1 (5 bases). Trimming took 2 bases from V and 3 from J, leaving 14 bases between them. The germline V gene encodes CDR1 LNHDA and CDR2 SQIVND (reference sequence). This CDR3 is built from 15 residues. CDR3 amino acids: CASSISPGRDYEQYF. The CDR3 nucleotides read TGTGCCAGTAGTATAAGCCCGGGCAGGGACTACGAGCAGTACTTC.

The CDR3 region is CASSTGTGETQYF. The CDR3 DNA reads TGTGCCAGCAGTACCGGGACAGGGGAGACCCAGTACTTC. The chain recombines TRBV28 with TRBJ2-5, with 9 bases lining up with TRBD1. The CDR3 runs to 13 residues. In germline, CDR1 is MDHEN, CDR2 SYDVKM. The trim removed 5 bases at V and 5 bases at J, leaving 3 bases unmatched.

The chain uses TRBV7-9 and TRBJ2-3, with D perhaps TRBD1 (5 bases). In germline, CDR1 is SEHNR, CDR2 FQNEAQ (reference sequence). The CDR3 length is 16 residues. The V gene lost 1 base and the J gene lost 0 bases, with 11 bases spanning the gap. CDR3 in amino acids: CASSLVWTSSTDTQYF. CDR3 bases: TGTGCCAGCAGCTTAGTTTGGACATCTAGCACAGATACGCAGTATTTT.

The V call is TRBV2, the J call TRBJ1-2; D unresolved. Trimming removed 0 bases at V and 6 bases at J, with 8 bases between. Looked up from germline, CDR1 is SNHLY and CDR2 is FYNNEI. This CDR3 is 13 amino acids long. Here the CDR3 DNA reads TGTGCCAGCAGTGAAGCGCGGAGGGATGGCTACACCTTC. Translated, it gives CASSEARRDGYTF.

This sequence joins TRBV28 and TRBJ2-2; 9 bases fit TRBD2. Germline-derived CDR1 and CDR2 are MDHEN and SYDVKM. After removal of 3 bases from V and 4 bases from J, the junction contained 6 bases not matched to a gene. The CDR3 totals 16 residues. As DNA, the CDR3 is TGTGCCAGCAGTTTCGGGCTAGCGGGGAGCACCGGGGAGCTGTTTTTT. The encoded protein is CASSFGLAGSTGELFF.

CDR3 bases: TGTGCCAGCAGTCCGGGAGTTACCTACGAGCAGTACTTC. Translation gives CASSPGVTYEQYF. The rearrangement joins TRBV6-6 to TRBJ2-7; the D gene is possibly TRBD2 (6 bases). V lost 5 bases, J lost 2 bases, and 10 bases lay in between. The CDR3 has 13 amino acids. Germline CDR1 and CDR2: MNHNY and SVGAGI (reference sequence).

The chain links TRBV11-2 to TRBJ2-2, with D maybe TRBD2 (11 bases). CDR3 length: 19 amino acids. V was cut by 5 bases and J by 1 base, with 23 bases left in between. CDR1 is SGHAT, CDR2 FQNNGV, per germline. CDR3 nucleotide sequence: TGTGCCAGCAGCCCAGGGGGACAGGGGACTAGCGGGAACACCGGGGAGCTGTTTTTT. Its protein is CASSPGGQGTSGNTGELFF. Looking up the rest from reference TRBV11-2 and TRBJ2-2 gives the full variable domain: EAGVAQSPRYKIIEKRQSVAFWCNPISGHATLYWYQQILGQGPKLLIQFQNNGVVDDSQLPKDRFSAERLKGVDSTLKIQPAKLEDSAVYLCASSPGGQGTSGNTGELFFGEGSRLTVL.

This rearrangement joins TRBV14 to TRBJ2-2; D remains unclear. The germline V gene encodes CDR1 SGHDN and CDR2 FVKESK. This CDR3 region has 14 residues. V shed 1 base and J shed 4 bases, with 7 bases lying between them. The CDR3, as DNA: TGTGCCAGCAGCCAAGTGTCGTCCACCGGGGAGCTGTTTTTT. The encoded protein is CASSQVSSTGELFF.